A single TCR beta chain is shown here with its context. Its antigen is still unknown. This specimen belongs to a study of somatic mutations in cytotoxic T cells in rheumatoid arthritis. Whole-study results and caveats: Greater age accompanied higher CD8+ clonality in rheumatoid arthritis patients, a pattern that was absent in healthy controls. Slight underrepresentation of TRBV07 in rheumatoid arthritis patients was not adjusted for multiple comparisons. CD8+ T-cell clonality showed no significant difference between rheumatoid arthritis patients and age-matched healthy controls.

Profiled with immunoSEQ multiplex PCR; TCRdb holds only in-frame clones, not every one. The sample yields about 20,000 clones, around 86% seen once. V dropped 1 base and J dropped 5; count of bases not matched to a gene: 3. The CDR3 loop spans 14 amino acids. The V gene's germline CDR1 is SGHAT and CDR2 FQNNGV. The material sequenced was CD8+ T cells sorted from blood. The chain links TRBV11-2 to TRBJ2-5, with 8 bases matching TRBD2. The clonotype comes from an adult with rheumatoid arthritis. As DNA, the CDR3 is TGTGCCAGCAGCTTAGCGGGGGGGCTTGAGACCCAGTACTTC. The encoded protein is CASSLAGGLETQYF.